This T cell receptor (beta chain) comes out of a study of identical twins. Whole-study findings and limits: Weaker excess sharing between twins was seen in beta out-of-frame sequences. There were fewer insertions in abundant cord blood beta clonotypes, but memory repertoires showed no such pattern.

The V gene's germline CDR1 is SGHRS and CDR2 YFSETQ. The CDR3 consists of 13 residues. Trimming cost V 0 bases and J 8 bases, with 8 bases left between them. This clonotype came up a few times. Its target is unknown. The authors used template switching to add a universal primer site and gave cDNA unique molecular identifiers. MiXCR, run by TCRdb on the 5' RACE reads, gives a single entry per CDR3 protein. Seen here are approximately 620,000 distinct CDR3 sequences, around 8.6% observed once, and the top ten hold 0.98%. Separately, the same data were catalogued under a study of yellow fever vaccine responses in identical twins.

The origin of this receptor is a woman aged 18-29 years in good health. Source material: PBMCs. The rearrangement links TRBV5-1 to TRBJ2-2, with D perhaps matching TRBD1 (5 bases). Written as DNA, the CDR3 is TGCGCCAGCAGCTTGGGACAGAATGGGGAGCTGTTTTTT. Translating gives CASSLGQNGELFF.